Presented here are 21 T cell receptor beta chains from one specimen sequenced in a study of blood T cell repertoires in COVID-19. This table comes from immunoSEQ multiplex PCR, and its TCRdb copy is limited to in-frame clones, with some not included. The sample yields around 200,000 clones, around 90% seen once. Sequenced sample: PBMCs or T cells enriched from blood (not recorded which). The receptors were gathered from a woman between 25 and 40 years old who had recovered from COVID-19.

The rearrangement uses TRBV5-6 and TRBJ1-1; D not resolved. The V end was cut by 2 bases, the J end by 8 bases, with 7 bases between. CDR3 length: 11 residues. Germline assignment: CDR1 SGHDT and CDR2 YYEEEE. The chain's CDR3 is CASSFRSEAFF. The DNA for the CDR3 is TGTGCCAGCAGCTTTCGAAGCGAAGCTTTCTTT. Drawing the rest from reference TRBV5-6 and TRBJ1-1, the complete variable domain is DAGVTQSPTHLIKTRGQQVTLRCSPKSGHDTVSWYQQALGQGPQFIFQYYEEEERQRGNFPDRFSGHQFPNYSSELNVNALLLGDSALYLCASSFRSEAFFGQGTRLTVV.

J is TRBJ2-5 and V is TRBV18; 9 nucleotides align to TRBD1. CDR1 and CDR2 from the germline V gene are KGHSH and LQKENI. The trim removed 5 bases at V and 4 bases at J, leaving 8 bases unmatched. This CDR3 is built from 15 residues. Here the CDR3 reads CASSARTGVGETQYF. CDR3 DNA sequence: TGTGCCAGCTCAGCTCGGACAGGGGTAGGAGAGACCCAGTACTTC.

V usage is TRBV6-5 and J usage is TRBJ2-6; D is perhaps TRBD2 (6 bases). Germline V gives CDR1 MNHEY, CDR2 SVGAGI. The CDR3 totals 15 residues. V lost 8 bases, J lost 4 bases, and 15 bases lay in between. CDR3 region: CASAQRAGGANVLTF. The CDR3 coding sequence is TGTGCCAGCGCCCAGCGGGCGGGGGGGGCCAACGTCCTGACTTTC.

The genes are TRBV7-3 and TRBJ2-1, with a tentative D call TRBD1 (6 bases). This CDR3 spans 17 amino acids. With 1 base removed from V and 4 bases from J, the gap between germline ends came to 17 bases. Germline V gene lookup returns CDR1 SGHTA and CDR2 FQGTGA. The CDR3 DNA reads as TGTGCCAGCAGCTTAAGCTTGTGGGCAGGGGAATACAATGAGCAGTTCTTC. It specifies CASSLSLWAGEYNEQFF.

The V gene is TRBV7-2, the J gene TRBJ1-6; 8 nucleotides agree with TRBD1. The CDR3 has 17 amino acids. The ends lost 11 bases at V and 3 bases at J; junction bases unmatched: 15. Germline values: CDR1 SGHTA, CDR2 FQGNSA. The CDR3 nucleotides read TGTGCCGTCAACCTAGCGAGGGACAGGCTCTATAATTCACCCCTCCACTTT. Amino acid sequence: CAVNLARDRLYNSPLHF.

The rearrangement links TRBV12-3 or TRBV12-4 to TRBJ2-5; TRBD1 matches at 7 bases. With 5 bases clipped from V and 1 base from J, the junction kept 1 base outside the gene matches. This CDR3 contains 13 residues. CDR3 coding DNA: TGTGCCAGCAGTGACAGGGTCCAAGAGACCCAGTACTTC. Translated, it gives CASSDRVQETQYF.

This chain uses TRBV2 with TRBJ1-6; 7 nucleotides agree with TRBD1. The V segment lost 3 bases and the J segment 10 bases; nucleotides outside the gene matches: 9. The CDR3 loop spans 15 amino acids. Germline V gives CDR1 SNHLY, CDR2 FYNNEI. The CDR3 bases are TGTGCCAGCAGTGATTTAGGTCAGGGGGTGTCACCCCTCCACTTT. It specifies CASSDLGQGVSPLHF.

The chain employs TRBV15 and TRBJ1-2; tentative D call: TRBD1 (6 bases). CDR3 length: 13 residues. Germline-derived CDR1 and CDR2 are LNHNV and YYDKDF (reference sequence). Trimming stripped 3 bases from V and 8 bases from J, with 13 bases between. The CDR3 DNA is TGTGCCACCAGCAGGAACAGGGTACGGGGCTACACCTTC. Translation gives CATSRNRVRGYTF.

The chain carries TRBV18 and TRBJ2-1; D ambiguous. With 2 bases removed from V and 0 bases from J, the gap between germline ends came to 8 bases. CDR1 and CDR2 (germline): KGHSH, LQKENI. This CDR3 has 15 amino acids. Here the CDR3 reads CASSPKPNSYNEQFF. The CDR3 DNA follows: TGTGCCAGCTCACCAAAGCCAAACTCCTACAATGAGCAGTTCTTC.

The table lists this clone with a count of one. The rearrangement links TRBV29-1 to TRBJ2-1; the D is unclear. With 4 bases removed from V and 2 bases from J, the gap between germline ends came to 9 bases. The CDR3 length is 13 residues. Looked up from germline, CDR1 is SQVTM and CDR2 is ANQGSEA. Written as DNA, the CDR3 is TGCAGCGTTGTCCGGGTAGCCTACAATGAGCAGTTCTTC. Its translation is CSVVRVAYNEQFF.

In DNA, the CDR3 is TGTGCCAGCAGTGCGACAGGGGGCAATGAGCAGTTCTTC. Protein: CASSATGGNEQFF. The chain links TRBV7-6 to TRBJ2-1, with 9 bases lining up with TRBD1. The junction had 3 bases not matched to a gene; V was cut back by 6 bases and J by 6 bases. Germline CDR1 reads SGHVS; CDR2 reads FNYEAQ. The CDR3 spans 13 residues. The whole variable domain, remainder taken from reference TRBV7-6 and TRBJ2-1, is GAGVSQSPRYKVTKRGQDVALRCDPISGHVSLYWYRQALGQGPEFLTYFNYEAQQDKSGLPNDRFSAERPEGSISTLTIQRTEQRDSAMYRCASSATGGNEQFFGPGTRLTVL.

The chain recombines TRBV3-1 (or the pseudogene TRBV3-2) with TRBJ1-6; weak D call: TRBD1 (5 bases). Trimming took off 1 base at V and 6 bases at J, with 7 bases between the two ends. The CDR3 sequence is 14 residues long. From germline, CDR1 is LGHDT and CDR2 YNNKEL (reference sequence). The CDR3 is CASSQGQSNSPLHF. The CDR3 nucleotides read TGTGCCAGCAGCCAAGGACAGTCTAATTCACCCCTCCACTTT.

This chain links TRBV13 with TRBJ1-4; 7 bases are a match to TRBD1. CDR1 and CDR2 (germline): PRHDT, FYEKMQ (reference sequence). This CDR3 contains 15 residues. Losses at the gene ends were 3 bases for V and 3 bases for J; bases not matched to a gene: 4. CDR3 residues: CASSFRTGPNEKLFF. In DNA, the CDR3 is TGTGCCAGCAGCTTTAGGACAGGCCCTAATGAAAAACTGTTTTTT. Full variable domain (missing parts from reference TRBV13 and TRBJ1-4): AAGVIQSPRHLIKEKRETATLKCYPIPRHDTVYWYQQGPGQDPQFLISFYEKMQSDKGSIPDRFSAQQFSDYHSELNMSSLELGDSALYFCASSFRTGPNEKLFFGSGTQLSVL.

This chain uses TRBV5-6 with TRBJ1-2, with TRBD1 as a possible D gene (5 bases). CDR3 length: 13 amino acids. Trimming removed 1 base from V and 8 bases from J, with 12 bases in between. The germline gives CDR1 SGHDT, CDR2 YYEEEE. The CDR3 DNA is TGTGCCAGCAGCTTGCCCGGGACTCACGGCTACACCTTC. Translation gives CASSLPGTHGYTF. Full variable domain (rest looked up from reference TRBV5-6 and TRBJ1-2): DAGVTQSPTHLIKTRGQQVTLRCSPKSGHDTVSWYQQALGQGPQFIFQYYEEEERQRGNFPDRFSGHQFPNYSSELNVNALLLGDSALYLCASSLPGTHGYTFGSGTRLTVV.

This clone came up once. This chain links TRBV7-2 with TRBJ2-1, with TRBD2 matching 12 bases. The CDR3 extends over 16 amino acids. CDR1 is SGHTA and CDR2 is FQGNSA in the germline V gene. After removal of 4 bases from V and 9 bases from J, the junction contained 10 bases not matched to a gene. In DNA, the CDR3 is TGTGCCAGCAGCTCCCCCCTAGCGGGGGGGCCGGGTGAGCAGTTCTTC. It codes for CASSSPLAGGPGEQFF.

This rearrangement joins TRBV19 to TRBJ2-3, with TRBD1 identical over 7 bases. The germline CDR1 and CDR2 sequences are LNHDA and SQIVND (reference sequence). J gave up 2 bases and V 5 bases, and 4 bases lay outside the gene matches. This CDR3 contains 14 residues. CDR3 in amino acids: CASSLGTVTDTQYF. For the CDR3, the DNA is TGTGCCAGTAGTCTAGGGACAGTCACAGATACGCAGTATTTT.

This chain links TRBV6-2 or TRBV6-3 with TRBJ2-3; perhaps TRBD2 as D (7 bases). Germline loops: CDR1 MNHEY, CDR2 SVGEGT. The CDR3 runs 17 residues. The ends were cut back, 5 bases at V and 4 bases at J, with 22 bases in the middle. CDR3 sequence reads: CASSINGRGAPSDTQYF. In DNA, the CDR3 is TGTGCCAGCAGTATTAACGGTCGGGGGGCCCCCTCAGATACGCAGTATTTT.

The chain combines TRBV7-6 with TRBJ2-1, with TRBD1 matching 9 bases. Looked up from germline, CDR1 is SGHVS and CDR2 is FNYEAQ. With V trimmed by 5 bases and J by 6 bases, 8 bases remained unmatched. This CDR3 comprises 15 residues. The CDR3 coding sequence is TGTGCCAGCAGCCCGGGGGGACAGGGTCTCAATGAGCAGTTCTTC. This sequence encodes CASSPGGQGLNEQFF. The entire variable domain, with the rest obtained from reference TRBV7-6 and TRBJ2-1, is as follows: GAGVSQSPRYKVTKRGQDVALRCDPISGHVSLYWYRQALGQGPEFLTYFNYEAQQDKSGLPNDRFSAERPEGSISTLTIQRTEQRDSAMYRCASSPGGQGLNEQFFGPGTRLTVL.

The chain recombines TRBV7-8 with TRBJ1-6; D gene unclear. Trimming removed 1 base at V and 9 bases at J, with 13 bases between. The CDR3 contains 15 residues. CDR1 is SGHVS, CDR2 FQNEAQ, per germline. DNA of the CDR3: TGTGCCAGCAGCTTAGGGTTGGCCGAGGGTTCACCCCTCCACTTT. Encoded protein: CASSLGLAEGSPLHF.

In its sample, this clone was seen once. The chain carries TRBV7-9 and TRBJ2-2; 8 bases align to TRBD2. The CDR3 spans 15 residues. The V segment lost 3 bases and the J segment 6 bases; nucleotides outside the gene matches: 6. CDR1 and CDR2 (germline): SEHNR, FQNEAQ (reference sequence). The CDR3 reads CASSFGTSEAGELFF. The CDR3 DNA follows: TGTGCCAGCAGCTTTGGGACTAGTGAGGCCGGGGAGCTGTTTTTT.

With regard to this clone: Within the sample, other DNA sequences also encode this same CDR3. The DNA for the CDR3 is TGTGCCAGCAGCTTGCGGGGGGGCTACAATGAGCAGTTCTTC. The encoded protein is CASSLRGGYNEQFF. V is TRBV5-4 and J is TRBJ2-1, with 8 positions matching TRBD2. The V gene end was trimmed by 1 base and the J gene end by 3 bases; junction bases not matched to a gene: 0. The CDR3 runs 14 residues. CDR1 and CDR2 from the germline V gene are SGHNT and YYREEE (reference sequence).